This record looks at one TCR beta chain sequence and its context. In its sample, this clonotype comes out as medium-sized (0.01 to 0.1%). Its cognate antigen has yet to be identified. The input lacks base qualities; no much larger clone sits a single base away. The library was produced with 5' RACE. The data were produced on an Illumina HiSeq 2000. In-frame beta chains were kept once TCRdb had trimmed the public reads at Q25 with fastp and called clones with MiXCR. Identical CDR3 protein sequences are pooled into one entry, listed with their most common genes and DNA. The sample yields 2,500 to 3,500 distinct CDR3 sequences; under 7% were counted once. 6.5% of the sample is in the top ten clones. This sample stems from a study (dated by TCRdb to the mid-2010s). With respect to the entire study: The origins of HIV persistence were investigated in individuals who naturally controlled HIV infection.

The CDR3 runs 14 residues from the cysteine to the phenylalanine. Solely the CDR3 DNA is kept, with 42 bases framed from the first base. The V end loses 10 bases and the J end loses 2 bases, and a stretch of 15 bases separates them. CDR1 and CDR2, looked up from the germline V gene, are ENHRY and SYGVKD. The receptor was derived from a female donor with HIV. The sample comprised total memory T cells from blood PBMCs. Interpreted using the paper, the cell subset or site label stands for: transitional memory CD4+ T cells. The rearranged segments are TRBV10-3 and TRBJ2-1; the D segment could be TRBD1, given 7 matching bases. The CDR3 sequence is CATRGQRTYNEQFF. The sequenced DNA is TGTGCCACGCGGGGACAGCGGACCTACAATGAGCAGTTCTTC.